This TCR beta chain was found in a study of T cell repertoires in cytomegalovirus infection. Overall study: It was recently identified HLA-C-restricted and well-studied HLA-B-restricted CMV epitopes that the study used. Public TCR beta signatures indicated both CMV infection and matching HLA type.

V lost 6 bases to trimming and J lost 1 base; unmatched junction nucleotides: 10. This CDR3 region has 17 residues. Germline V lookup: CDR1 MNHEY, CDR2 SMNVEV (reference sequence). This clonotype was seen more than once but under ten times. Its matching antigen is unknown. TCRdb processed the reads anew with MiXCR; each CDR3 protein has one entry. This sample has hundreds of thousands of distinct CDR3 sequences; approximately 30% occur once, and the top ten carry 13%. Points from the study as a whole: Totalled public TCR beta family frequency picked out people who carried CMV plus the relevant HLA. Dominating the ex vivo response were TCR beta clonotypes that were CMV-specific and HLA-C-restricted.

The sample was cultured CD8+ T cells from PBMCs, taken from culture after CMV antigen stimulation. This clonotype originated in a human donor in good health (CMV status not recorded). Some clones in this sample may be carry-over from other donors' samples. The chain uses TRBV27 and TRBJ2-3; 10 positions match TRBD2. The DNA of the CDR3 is TGTGCCAGCAGCTTCGCTCGCCTAGCGGGGGGCACAGATACGCAGTATTTT. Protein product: CASSFARLAGGTDTQYF.